The sequence of this T cell receptor beta chain was determined in a study of CD8 T cells in ankylosing spondylitis. General observations from the study: About eight highly homologous variants made up a TCR beta motif that seemed to typify ankylosing spondylitis blood. Enrichment of disease-linked clones was reportedly significant in matched ankylosing spondylitis synovial fluid. A number of the motif variants had already been described in reactive arthritis synovial fluid and blood.

TCRdb reanalysed the 5' RACE reads using MiXCR and keeps one entry per CDR3 protein. Of roughly 230,000 distinct CDR3 sequences listed, roughly 18% are singletons. Per germline, CDR1 SNHLY and CDR2 FYNNEI. Trimming removed 0 bases at V and 0 bases at J, with 9 bases between. The length of the CDR3 is 17 residues. A word on this clonotype: Its antigen is not known.

The chain links TRBV2 to TRBJ2-6, with D unclear. The receptor comes from a male donor with ankylosing spondylitis or in good health (not recorded which). The specimen was blood, either unsorted or a sorted T cell fraction (not recorded which). In DNA form, the CDR3 reads TGTGCCAGCAGTGAAGCAGAGGCCGTCTCTGGGGCCAACGTCCTGACTTTC. This codes for CASSEAEAVSGANVLTF.